These 8 T cell receptor beta chains came from one sample sequenced in a study of OX40 agonist ivuxolimab in advanced cancers. The receptor library was made with the immunoSEQ multiplex PCR assay. TCRdb carries this immuneACCESS record with in-frame sequences only. Its versions omit some clonotypes, under half of them owing to an unresolved V gene in the studies checked, with the rest unexplained. For this sample there are about 12,000 clones; more than 65% appear just once. Roughly two fifths of the sample goes to the ten largest clones. This specimen consisted of CD4+ or CD8+ T cells sorted from blood, obtained in a trial of the OX40 agonist ivuxolimab. The receptors originated from an adult with an advanced solid tumor such as melanoma, head and neck, liver or kidney cancer.

V and J are TRBV7-9 and TRBJ2-7; no clear D. The V end lost 5 bases, the J end lost 3 bases, and 14 bases lay between the germline ends. Germline V gives CDR1 SEHNR, CDR2 FQNEAQ (reference sequence). This CDR3 has 14 residues. The CDR3 bases are TGTGCCAGCAGCCACCCCGGTGAAGGCTACGAGCAGTACTTC. It encodes CASSHPGEGYEQYF.

This chain connects TRBV7-9 to TRBJ2-7; 8 nucleotides agree with TRBD2. V shed 5 bases and J 1 base; nucleotides not matched to a gene: 4. This CDR3 is built from 14 residues. Germline CDR1 is SEHNR and CDR2 is FQNEAQ (reference sequence). CDR3 coding DNA: TGTGCCAGCAGCCCCGGACTAGCATCCTACGAGCAGTACTTC. As protein: CASSPGLASYEQYF.

This clone came up once. The V gene is TRBV7-9, the J gene TRBJ2-1, with D perhaps TRBD1 (6 bases). CDR1 and CDR2 (germline): SEHNR, FQNEAQ (reference sequence). The V end was cut by 5 bases, the J end by 1 base, with 12 bases between. The CDR3 spans 15 residues. DNA for the CDR3: TGTGCCAGCAGCCGGGTGGGGGCGTCCTACAATGAGCAGTTCTTC. It translates to CASSRVGASYNEQFF.

V gene TRBV7-8 combines with J gene TRBJ1-1, with 10 bases aligning to TRBD1. Germline CDR1 reads SGHVS; CDR2 reads FQNEAQ. Germline trimming cut 1 base from V and 4 bases from J; bases unmatched to any gene: 6. This CDR3 has 16 amino acids. CDR3: CASSLDPRTGGTEAFF. The CDR3 DNA sequence: TGTGCCAGCAGCTTAGATCCGCGGACAGGGGGCACTGAAGCTTTCTTT.

The sample holds one count of this clone. This chain connects TRBV5-5 to TRBJ2-7, with D perhaps matching TRBD2 (6 bases). This CDR3 is built from 14 residues. Germline CDR1 reads SGHKS; CDR2 reads YYEKEE (reference sequence). Trimming removed 4 bases at V and 3 bases at J, with 14 bases between. The CDR3 reads CASSAGTRLYEQYF. The CDR3 DNA is TGTGCCAGCAGCGCGGGGACCCGCCTCTACGAGCAGTACTTC.

The chain uses TRBV10-3 and TRBJ2-7; no reliable D call. Germline values: CDR1 ENHRY, CDR2 SYGVKD. Trimming removed 3 bases from V and 3 bases from J, with 9 bases in between. The CDR3 extends over 13 amino acids. CDR3 in amino acids: CAISEVYSYEQYF. CDR3 DNA: TGTGCCATCAGTGAAGTGTACAGCTACGAGCAGTACTTC.

The chain employs TRBV5-1 and TRBJ2-7; D is possibly TRBD2 (6 bases). V shed 1 base and J shed 3 bases, with 14 bases lying between them. The CDR3 sequence is 15 residues long. The V gene's germline CDR1 is SGHRS and CDR2 YFSETQ. CDR3 in amino acids: CASSLWAGGIYEQYF. As DNA, the CDR3 is TGCGCCAGCAGCTTGTGGGCTGGGGGGATCTACGAGCAGTACTTC.

The chain is built from TRBV5-1 and TRBJ1-1; D is undetermined. V was clipped by 2 bases and J by 7 bases, with 9 bases between them. The CDR3 totals 12 residues. Germline CDR1 is SGHRS and CDR2 is YFSETQ. CDR3 nucleotide sequence: TGCGCCAGCAGCTTACCCCCCTTTGAAGCTTTCTTT. Its translation: CASSLPPFEAFF.